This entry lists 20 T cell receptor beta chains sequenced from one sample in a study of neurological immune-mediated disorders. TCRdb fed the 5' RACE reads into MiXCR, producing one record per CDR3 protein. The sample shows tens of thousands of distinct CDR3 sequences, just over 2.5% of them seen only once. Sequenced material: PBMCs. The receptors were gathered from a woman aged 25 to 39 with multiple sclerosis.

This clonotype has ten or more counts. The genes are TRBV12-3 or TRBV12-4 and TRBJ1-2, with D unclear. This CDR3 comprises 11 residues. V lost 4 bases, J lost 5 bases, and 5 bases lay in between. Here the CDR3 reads CASSSLYGYTF. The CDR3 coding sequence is TGTGCCAGCAGTTCCTTGTATGGCTACACCTTC.

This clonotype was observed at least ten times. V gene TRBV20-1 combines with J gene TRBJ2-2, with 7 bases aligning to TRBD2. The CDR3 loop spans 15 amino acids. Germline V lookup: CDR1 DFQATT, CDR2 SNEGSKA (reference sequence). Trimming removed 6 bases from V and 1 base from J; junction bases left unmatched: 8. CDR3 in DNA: TGCAGTGCAAGCCCTAGCGGTTTGAACACCGGGGAGCTGTTTTTT. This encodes CSASPSGLNTGELFF.

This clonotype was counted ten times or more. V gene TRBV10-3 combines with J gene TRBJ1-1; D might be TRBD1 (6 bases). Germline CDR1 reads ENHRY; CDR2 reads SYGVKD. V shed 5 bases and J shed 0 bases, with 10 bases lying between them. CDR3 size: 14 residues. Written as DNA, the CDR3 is TGTGCCATCAGTAGAGGGGACATGAACACTGAAGCTTTCTTT. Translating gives CAISRGDMNTEAFF.

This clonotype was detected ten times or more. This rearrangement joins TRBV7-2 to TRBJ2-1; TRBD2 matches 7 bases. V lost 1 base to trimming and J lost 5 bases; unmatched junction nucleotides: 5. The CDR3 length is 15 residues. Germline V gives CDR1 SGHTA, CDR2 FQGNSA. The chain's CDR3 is CASSLEAGINNEQFF. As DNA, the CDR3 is TGTGCCAGCAGCTTAGAAGCGGGAATAAACAATGAGCAGTTCTTC.

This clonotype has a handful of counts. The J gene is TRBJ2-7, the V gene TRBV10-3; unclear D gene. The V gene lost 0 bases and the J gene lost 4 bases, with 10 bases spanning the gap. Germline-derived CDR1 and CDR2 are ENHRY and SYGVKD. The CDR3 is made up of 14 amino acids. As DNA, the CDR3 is TGTGCCATCAGTGAGTCGAAAGGGCGGTACGAGCAGTACTTC. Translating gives CAISESKGRYEQYF.

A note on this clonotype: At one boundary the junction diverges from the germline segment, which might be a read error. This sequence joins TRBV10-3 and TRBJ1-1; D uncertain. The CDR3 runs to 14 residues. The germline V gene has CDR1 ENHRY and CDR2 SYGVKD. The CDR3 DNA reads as TGTGACATCAGGTCCGAACCTACCGACACTGAAGCTTTCTTT. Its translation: CDIRSEPTDTEAFF.

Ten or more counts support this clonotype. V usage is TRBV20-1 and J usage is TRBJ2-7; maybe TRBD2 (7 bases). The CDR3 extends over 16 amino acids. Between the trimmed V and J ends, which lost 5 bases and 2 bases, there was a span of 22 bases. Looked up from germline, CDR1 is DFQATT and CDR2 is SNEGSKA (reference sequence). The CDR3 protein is CSAHIIGGDTPYEQYF. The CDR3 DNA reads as TGCAGTGCTCATATCATTGGGGGGGACACTCCCTACGAGCAGTACTTC.

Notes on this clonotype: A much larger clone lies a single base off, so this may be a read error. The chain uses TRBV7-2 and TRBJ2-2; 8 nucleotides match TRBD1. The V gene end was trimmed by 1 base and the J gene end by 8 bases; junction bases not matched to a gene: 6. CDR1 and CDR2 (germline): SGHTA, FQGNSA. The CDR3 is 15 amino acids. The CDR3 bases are TGTGCCAGCAGCTTAGATCAGGGGGCTGCAGGGGAGCTGTTTTTT. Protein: CASSLDQGAAGELFF.

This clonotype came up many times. CDR3 nucleotide sequence: TGCGCCAGCAGCCAAGATCAAACAGGGCGAGAGACCCAGTACTTC. This translates into CASSQDQTGRETQYF. The chain couples TRBV4-3 to TRBJ2-5; perhaps TRBD1 as D (6 bases). The V and J ends lost 0 bases and 4 bases respectively, with 12 bases between them. The CDR3 loop spans 15 amino acids. Germline V lookup: CDR1 LGHNA, CDR2 YSLEER.

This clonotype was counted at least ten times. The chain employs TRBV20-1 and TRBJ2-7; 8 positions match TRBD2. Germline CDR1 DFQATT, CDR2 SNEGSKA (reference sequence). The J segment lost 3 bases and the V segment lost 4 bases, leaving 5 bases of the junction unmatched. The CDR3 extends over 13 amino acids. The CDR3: CSAKGREDYEQYF. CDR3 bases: TGCAGTGCTAAGGGGCGGGAGGACTACGAGCAGTACTTC.

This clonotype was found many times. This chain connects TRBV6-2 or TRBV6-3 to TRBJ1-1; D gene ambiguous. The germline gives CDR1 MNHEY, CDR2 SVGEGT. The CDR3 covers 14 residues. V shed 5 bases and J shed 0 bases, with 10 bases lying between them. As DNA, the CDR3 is TGTGCCAGCAGTCTGGGGAATATGAACACTGAAGCTTTCTTT. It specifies CASSLGNMNTEAFF.

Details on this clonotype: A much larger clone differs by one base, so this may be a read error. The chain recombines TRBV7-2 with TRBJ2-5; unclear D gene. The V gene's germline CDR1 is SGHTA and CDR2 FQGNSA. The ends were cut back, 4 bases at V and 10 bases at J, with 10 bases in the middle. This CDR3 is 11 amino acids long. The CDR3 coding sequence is TGTGCCAGCAGCTGGGGTGGGAACCAGTACTTC. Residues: CASSWGGNQYF.

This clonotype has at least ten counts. CDR3 sequence reads: CASGLAGSEQYF. CDR3 sequence (DNA): TGTGCCAGCGGGCTAGCGGGAAGCGAGCAGTACTTC. The chain recombines TRBV6-6 with TRBJ2-7, with 9 bases lining up with TRBD2. CDR1 and CDR2 from the germline V gene are MNHNY and SVGAGI (reference sequence). The J segment lost 6 bases and the V segment lost 8 bases, leaving 5 bases of the junction unmatched. CDR3 length: 12 residues.

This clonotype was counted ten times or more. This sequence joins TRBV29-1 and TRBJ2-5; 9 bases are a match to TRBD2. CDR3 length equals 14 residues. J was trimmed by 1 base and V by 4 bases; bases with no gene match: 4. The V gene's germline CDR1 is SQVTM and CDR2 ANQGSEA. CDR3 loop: CSVGPTSGQETQYF. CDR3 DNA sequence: TGCAGCGTTGGGCCGACTAGCGGCCAAGAGACCCAGTACTTC.

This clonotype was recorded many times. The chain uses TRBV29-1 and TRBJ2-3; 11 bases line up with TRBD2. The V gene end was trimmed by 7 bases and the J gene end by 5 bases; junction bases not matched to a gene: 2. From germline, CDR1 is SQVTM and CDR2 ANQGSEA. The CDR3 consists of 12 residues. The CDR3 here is CSAGLAGDTQYF. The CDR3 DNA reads TGCAGCGCAGGACTAGCGGGAGATACGCAGTATTTT.

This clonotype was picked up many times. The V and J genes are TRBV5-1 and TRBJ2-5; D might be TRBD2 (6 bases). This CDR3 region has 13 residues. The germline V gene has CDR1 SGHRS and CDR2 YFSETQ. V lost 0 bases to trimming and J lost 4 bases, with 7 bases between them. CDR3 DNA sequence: TGCGCCAGCAGCTTGGGCGGGGCAGAGACCCAGTACTTC. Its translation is CASSLGGAETQYF.

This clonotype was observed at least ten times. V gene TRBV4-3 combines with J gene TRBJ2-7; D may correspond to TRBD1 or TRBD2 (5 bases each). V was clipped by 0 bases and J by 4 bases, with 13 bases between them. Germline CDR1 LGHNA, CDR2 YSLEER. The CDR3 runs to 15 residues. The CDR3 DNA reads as TGCGCCAGCAGCCAAGATTGGGACCTAGGGTACGAGCAGTACTTC. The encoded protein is CASSQDWDLGYEQYF.

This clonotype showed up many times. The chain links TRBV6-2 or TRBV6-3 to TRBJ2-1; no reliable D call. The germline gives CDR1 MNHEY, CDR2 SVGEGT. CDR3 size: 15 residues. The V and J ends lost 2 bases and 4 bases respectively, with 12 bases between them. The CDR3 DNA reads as TGTGCCAGCAGTTACGTTGCCGACGGGTACAATGAGCAGTTCTTC. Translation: CASSYVADGYNEQFF.

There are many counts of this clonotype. Written as DNA, the CDR3 is TGTGCCAGCAGCTTACCGAGCTCCTACGAGCAGTACTTC. Protein sequence: CASSLPSSYEQYF. The V and J genes are TRBV11-3 and TRBJ2-7; D is ambiguous. The CDR3 is made up of 13 amino acids. From germline, CDR1 is SGHNT and CDR2 YENEEA. Trimming shortened V by 2 bases and J by 0 bases, and 5 bases separated the two germline ends.

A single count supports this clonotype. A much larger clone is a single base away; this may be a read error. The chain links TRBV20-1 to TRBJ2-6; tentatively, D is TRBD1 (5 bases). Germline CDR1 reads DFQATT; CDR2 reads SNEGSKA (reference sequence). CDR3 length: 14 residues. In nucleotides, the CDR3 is TGCAGTGCCCCCCAGGGCTCTGGGGACAACGTCCTGACTTTC. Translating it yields CSAPQGSGDNVLTF.